Below are 20 T cell receptor beta chains sequenced from a single sample in a study of blood T cell repertoires in COVID-19. TCRdb's copy holds only in-frame clones and misses some; the assay was immunoSEQ multiplex PCR. The sample records about 410,000 clones, roughly 88% being singletons. The sequenced material came from PBMCs or T cells enriched from blood (not recorded which). The receptors were gathered from a man aged 18 to 35 who had recovered from COVID-19.

The J gene is TRBJ1-3, the V gene TRBV5-1; no reliable D call. From germline, CDR1 is SGHRS and CDR2 YFSETQ. CDR3 length: 13 amino acids. The V gene lost 6 bases and the J gene lost 2 bases, with 9 bases spanning the gap. In DNA form, the CDR3 reads TGCGCCAGCACGAGGGTCCCTGGAAACACCATATATTTT. Protein: CASTRVPGNTIYF. Supplemented by reference TRBV5-1 and TRBJ1-3, the full variable domain reads KAGVTQTPRYLIKTRGQQVTLSCSPISGHRSVSWYQQTPGQGLQFLFEYFSETQRNKGNFPGRFSGRQFSNSRSEMNVSTLELGDSALYLCASTRVPGNTIYFGEGSWLTVV.

The gene calls are TRBV30 and TRBJ1-1; D is possibly TRBD1 (6 bases). Looked up from germline, CDR1 is GTSNPN and CDR2 is SVGIG (reference sequence). CDR3 length: 15 residues. V lost 4 bases and J 1 base, leaving 16 bases between the germline ends. The CDR3 DNA reads as TGTGCCTGGACTGGGGGCGCGATCCGGAACACTGAAGCTTTCTTT. Translating it yields CAWTGGAIRNTEAFF.

This rearrangement joins TRBV11-2 to TRBJ1-2, with 7 bases fitting TRBD1. CDR3 size: 17 residues. Germline-derived CDR1 and CDR2 are SGHAT and FQNNGV. The ends lost 0 bases at V and 8 bases at J; junction bases unmatched: 15. The CDR3 bases are TGTGCCAGCAGCTTAGAAATTTGGGGGGACAGAAAGAACGGCTACACCTTC. Translation gives CASSLEIWGDRKNGYTF.

The chain links TRBV10-3 to TRBJ2-1; D gene unclear. Germline loops: CDR1 ENHRY, CDR2 SYGVKD. The V gene lost 4 bases and the J gene lost 5 bases, with 9 bases spanning the gap. The CDR3 contains 13 residues. The CDR3 sequence is CAISGVADNEQFF. DNA for the CDR3: TGTGCCATCAGTGGGGTAGCTGACAATGAGCAGTTCTTC.

V usage is TRBV12-3 or TRBV12-4 and J usage is TRBJ1-1, with TRBD1 matching 7 bases. This CDR3 is 13 amino acids long. With 6 bases clipped from V and 3 bases from J, the junction kept 4 bases outside the gene matches. The CDR3 protein is CASRTGVHTEAFF. For the CDR3, the DNA is TGTGCCAGCAGAACAGGGGTGCACACTGAAGCTTTCTTT.

This clone was seen just once. V usage is TRBV6-5 and J usage is TRBJ1-4; 8 nucleotides align to TRBD1. The CDR3 runs 14 residues. Per germline, CDR1 MNHEY and CDR2 SVGAGI. V lost 5 bases to trimming and J lost 10 bases; unmatched junction nucleotides: 9. The CDR3 loop is CASSQTGDSGKLFF. DNA for the CDR3: TGTGCCAGCAGTCAGACAGGGGACAGTGGAAAACTGTTTTTT.

The rearrangement links TRBV7-6 to TRBJ1-2; 9 bases agree with TRBD1. The junction had 14 bases not matched to a gene; V was cut back by 5 bases and J by 4 bases. The germline gives CDR1 SGHVS, CDR2 FNYEAQ. This CDR3 contains 17 residues. The CDR3 is CASSTGQGGLKGYGYTF. In DNA, the CDR3 is TGTGCCAGCAGCACGGGACAGGGCGGCTTAAAGGGCTATGGCTACACCTTC.

As concerns this clone: At the DNA level, this CDR3 is encoded by other sequences in the same sample as well. This sequence joins TRBV5-1 and TRBJ1-4, with 7 bases fitting TRBD1. The V gene's germline CDR1 is SGHRS and CDR2 YFSETQ. The CDR3 has 15 residues. The trim removed 0 bases at V and 8 bases at J, leaving 7 bases unmatched. The CDR3 reads CASSLGRGRSEKLFF. The CDR3 DNA reads TGCGCCAGCAGCTTGGGGAGGGGGCGCAGCGAAAAACTGTTTTTT.

This clone was recorded a few times. The chain couples TRBV15 to TRBJ1-5; 7 bases map to TRBD1. The V segment lost 1 base and the J segment 3 bases; nucleotides outside the gene matches: 3. CDR1 is LNHNV and CDR2 is YYDKDF in the germline V gene (reference sequence). The CDR3 totals 15 residues. This CDR3 is CATSRGQGVNQPQHF. The CDR3 DNA follows: TGTGCCACCAGCAGAGGACAGGGCGTCAATCAGCCCCAGCATTTT.

V gene TRBV5-5 combines with J gene TRBJ1-6; TRBD1 is a possible D gene (6 bases). Germline values: CDR1 SGHKS, CDR2 YYEKEE (reference sequence). Trimming pared 7 bases from V and 9 bases from J, leaving 20 bases between. The length of the CDR3 is 15 residues. Here the CDR3 DNA reads TGTGCCAGCCACCTATCAGGGGTAGTAATTTCACCCCTCCACTTT. Its translation is CASHLSGVVISPLHF.

The chain combines TRBV27 with TRBJ2-1; 8 bases map to TRBD2. V trimming: 2 bases; J trimming: 7 bases; junction bases outside the gene matches: 10. Germline-derived CDR1 and CDR2 are MNHEY and SMNVEV (reference sequence). The CDR3 sequence is 16 residues long. For the CDR3, the DNA is TGTGCCAGCAGTTTAAGGCAGCGGGAGAGGAAAAATGAGCAGTTCTTC. It translates to CASSLRQRERKNEQFF.

V gene TRBV11-2 combines with J gene TRBJ1-3; 7 bases map to TRBD1. Germline CDR1 is SGHAT and CDR2 is FQNNGV. The CDR3 loop spans 16 amino acids. After removal of 2 bases from V and 4 bases from J, the junction contained 8 bases not matched to a gene. Here the CDR3 DNA reads TGTGCCAGCAGCTTATTAAGGGGGCGCGCGGGAAACACCATATATTTT. Translating it yields CASSLLRGRAGNTIYF.

This chain connects TRBV19 to TRBJ1-1; 9 bases match TRBD1. The CDR3 loop spans 16 amino acids. Germline V lookup: CDR1 LNHDA, CDR2 SQIVND (reference sequence). The trim removed 4 bases at V and 4 bases at J, leaving 10 bases unmatched. For the CDR3, the DNA is TGTGCCAGTAGTAAGACAGGGGGTCATCCTATCACTGAAGCTTTCTTT. Amino acids: CASSKTGGHPITEAFF.

The chain links TRBV3-1 (or the pseudogene TRBV3-2) to TRBJ2-5; 7 bases agree with TRBD2. Germline-derived CDR1 and CDR2 are LGHDT and YNNKEL (reference sequence). V gave up 2 bases and J gave up 1 base; unmatched junction bases: 4. The CDR3 sequence is 15 residues long. The CDR3 spells CASSQTPSGQETQYF. In DNA, the CDR3 is TGTGCCAGCAGCCAAACGCCTAGCGGCCAAGAGACCCAGTACTTC.

The chain has TRBV11-2 and TRBJ2-2, with TRBD1 matching 7 bases. Germline CDR1 and CDR2: SGHAT and FQNNGV. Unmatched junction bases numbered 5, after V lost 5 bases and J lost 5 bases. CDR3 length equals 14 residues. This chain's CDR3 is CASSAVTGTGELFF. CDR3 nucleotide sequence: TGTGCCAGCAGCGCAGTGACAGGGACCGGGGAGCTGTTTTTT.

This chain connects TRBV27 to TRBJ2-7; D gene uncertain. Germline CDR1 reads MNHEY; CDR2 reads SMNVEV (reference sequence). Deletions cut 0 bases from V and 2 bases from J, with 14 bases between. There are 16 residues in the CDR3. The CDR3 sequence is CASSLSGYCGPYEQYF. DNA of the CDR3: TGTGCCAGCAGTTTATCGGGTTACTGTGGGCCCTACGAGCAGTACTTC.

V and J are TRBV6-1 and TRBJ1-1, with D hard to call. The germline gives CDR1 MNHNS, CDR2 SASEGT. The CDR3 contains 15 residues. Trimming removed 0 bases from V and 4 bases from J, with 12 bases in between. The CDR3 loop is CASSEARRRVTEAFF. The CDR3 DNA reads TGTGCCAGCAGTGAAGCGCGAAGAAGAGTCACTGAAGCTTTCTTT.

The V call is TRBV30, the J call TRBJ1-1; D is uncertain. Trimming stripped 2 bases from V and 0 bases from J, with 7 bases between. The CDR3 totals 13 residues. Germline CDR1 reads GTSNPN; CDR2 reads SVGIG (reference sequence). CDR3 nucleotides: TGTGCCTGGAGTCAAGACATGAACACTGAAGCTTTCTTT. Protein: CAWSQDMNTEAFF. The variable domain in full, completed from reference TRBV30 and TRBJ1-1, reads SQTIHQWPATLVQPVGSPLSLECTVEGTSNPNLYWYRQAAGRGLQLLFYSVGIGQISSEVPQNLSASRPQDRQFILSSKKLLLSDSGFYLCAWSQDMNTEAFFGQGTRLTVV.

In its sample, this clone was seen a few times. The chain employs TRBV5-6 and TRBJ2-3; tentative D call: TRBD2 (6 bases). The V and J ends lost 7 bases and 3 bases respectively, with 15 bases between them. There are 14 residues in the CDR3. The germline gives CDR1 SGHDT, CDR2 YYEEEE. The CDR3: CASFRDLLTDTQYF. CDR3 nucleotide sequence: TGTGCCAGCTTCCGGGACTTACTTACAGATACGCAGTATTTT.

The chain has TRBV15 and TRBJ2-7; TRBD1 aligns across 9 bases. The CDR3 has 15 residues. Losses at the gene ends were 3 bases for V and 6 bases for J; bases not matched to a gene: 9. The V gene's germline CDR1 is LNHNV and CDR2 YYDKDF (reference sequence). The CDR3 DNA sequence: TGTGCCACCAGCAGCCAGACGACAGGGGGGCGCGAGCAGTACTTC. As protein: CATSSQTTGGREQYF.